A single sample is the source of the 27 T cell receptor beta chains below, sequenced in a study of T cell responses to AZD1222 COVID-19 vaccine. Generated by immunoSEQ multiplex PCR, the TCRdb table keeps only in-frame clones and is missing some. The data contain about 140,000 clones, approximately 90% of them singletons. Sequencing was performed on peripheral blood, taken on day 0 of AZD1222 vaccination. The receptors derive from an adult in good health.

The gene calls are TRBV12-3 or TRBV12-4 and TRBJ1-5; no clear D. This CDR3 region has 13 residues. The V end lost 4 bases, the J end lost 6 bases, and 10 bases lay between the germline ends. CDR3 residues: CASSSALIQPQHF. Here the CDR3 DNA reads TGTGCCAGCAGTTCCGCTTTGATTCAGCCCCAGCATTTT.

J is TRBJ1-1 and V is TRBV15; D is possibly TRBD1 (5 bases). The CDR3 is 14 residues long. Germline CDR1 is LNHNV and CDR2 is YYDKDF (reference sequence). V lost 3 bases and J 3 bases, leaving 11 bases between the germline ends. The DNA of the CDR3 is TGTGCCACCAGCAGGATAAGGGGTGACACTGAAGCTTTCTTT. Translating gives CATSRIRGDTEAFF.

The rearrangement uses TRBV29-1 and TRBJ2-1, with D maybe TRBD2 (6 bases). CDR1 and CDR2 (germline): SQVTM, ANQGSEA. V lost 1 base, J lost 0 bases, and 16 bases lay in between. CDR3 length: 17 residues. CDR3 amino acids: CSVEVPFAGTSYNEQFF. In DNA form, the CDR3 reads TGCAGCGTTGAAGTCCCCTTCGCGGGGACCTCCTACAATGAGCAGTTCTTC.

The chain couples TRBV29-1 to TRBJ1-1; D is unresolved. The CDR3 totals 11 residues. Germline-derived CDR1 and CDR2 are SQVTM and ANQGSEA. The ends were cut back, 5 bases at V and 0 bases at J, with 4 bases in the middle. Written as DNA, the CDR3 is TGCAGCGTTCAGTTGAACACTGAAGCTTTCTTT. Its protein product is CSVQLNTEAFF.

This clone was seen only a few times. For the CDR3, the DNA is TGTGCCTGGGGCCATACAGGGAGGCATGGCTACACCTTC. As protein: CAWGHTGRHGYTF. This chain links TRBV30 with TRBJ1-2; D is perhaps TRBD1 (6 bases). V lost 5 bases to trimming and J lost 6 bases, with 16 bases between them. The CDR3 is 13 amino acids. Germline V gene sequence: CDR1 GTSNPN, CDR2 SVGIG (reference sequence).

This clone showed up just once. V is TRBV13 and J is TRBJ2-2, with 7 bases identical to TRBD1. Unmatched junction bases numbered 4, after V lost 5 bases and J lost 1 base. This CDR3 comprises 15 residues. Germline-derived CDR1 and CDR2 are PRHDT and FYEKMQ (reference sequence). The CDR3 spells CASSSGQENTGELFF. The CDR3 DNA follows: TGTGCCAGCAGCAGTGGACAGGAGAACACCGGGGAGCTGTTTTTT. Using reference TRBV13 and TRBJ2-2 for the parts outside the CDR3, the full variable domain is AAGVIQSPRHLIKEKRETATLKCYPIPRHDTVYWYQQGPGQDPQFLISFYEKMQSDKGSIPDRFSAQQFSDYHSELNMSSLELGDSALYFCASSSGQENTGELFFGEGSRLTVL.

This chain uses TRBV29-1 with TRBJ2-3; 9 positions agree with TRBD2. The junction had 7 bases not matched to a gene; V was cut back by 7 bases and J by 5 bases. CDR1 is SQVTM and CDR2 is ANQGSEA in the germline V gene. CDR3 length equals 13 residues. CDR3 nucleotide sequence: TGCAGCGAAGGGGGCGGGAGGGAAGATACGCAGTATTTT. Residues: CSEGGGREDTQYF.

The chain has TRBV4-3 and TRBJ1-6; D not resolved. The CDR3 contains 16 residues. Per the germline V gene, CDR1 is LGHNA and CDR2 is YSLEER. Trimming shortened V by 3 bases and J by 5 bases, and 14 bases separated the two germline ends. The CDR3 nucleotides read TGCGCCAGCAGCCACGAGAAGTGGGGAAATAATTCACCCCTCCACTTT. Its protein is CASSHEKWGNNSPLHF.

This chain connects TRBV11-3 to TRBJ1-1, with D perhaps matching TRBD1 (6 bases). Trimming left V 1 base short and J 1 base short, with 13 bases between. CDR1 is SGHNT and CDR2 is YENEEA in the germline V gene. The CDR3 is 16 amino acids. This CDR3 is CASSLVFGGPNTEAFF. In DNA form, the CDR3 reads TGTGCCAGCAGCTTAGTGTTCGGGGGCCCGAACACTGAAGCTTTCTTT.

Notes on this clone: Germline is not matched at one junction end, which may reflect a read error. DNA of the CDR3: TGTGCCAGCACCTTGGCGAGGGGGTGGGTCCGGGGGAGCTCCTACGAGCAGTACTTC. This sequence encodes CASTLARGWVRGSSYEQYF. This chain links TRBV5-6 with TRBJ2-7, with D tentatively TRBD1 or TRBD2 (6 bases each). Germline CDR1 and CDR2: SGHDT and YYEEEE. There are 19 residues in the CDR3.

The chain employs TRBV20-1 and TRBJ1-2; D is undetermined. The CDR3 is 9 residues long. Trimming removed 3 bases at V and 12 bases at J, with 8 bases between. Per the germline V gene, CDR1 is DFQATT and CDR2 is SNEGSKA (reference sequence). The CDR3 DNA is TGCAGTGCTAGTGTAGGGAACACCTTC. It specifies CSASVGNTF.

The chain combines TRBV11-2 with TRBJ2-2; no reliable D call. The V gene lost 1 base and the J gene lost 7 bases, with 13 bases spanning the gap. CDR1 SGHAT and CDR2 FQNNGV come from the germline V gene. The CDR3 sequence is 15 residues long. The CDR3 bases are TGTGCCAGCAGCTTAGGGGATGCCGCGGTCGGGGAGCTGTTTTTT. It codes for CASSLGDAAVGELFF.

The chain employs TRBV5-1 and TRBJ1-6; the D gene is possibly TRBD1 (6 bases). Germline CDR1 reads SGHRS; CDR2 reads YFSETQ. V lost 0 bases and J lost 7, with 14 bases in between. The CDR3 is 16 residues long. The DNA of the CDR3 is TGCGCCAGCAGCTTGGCCCTGGGGGCAGAGAATTCACCCCTCCACTTT. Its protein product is CASSLALGAENSPLHF.

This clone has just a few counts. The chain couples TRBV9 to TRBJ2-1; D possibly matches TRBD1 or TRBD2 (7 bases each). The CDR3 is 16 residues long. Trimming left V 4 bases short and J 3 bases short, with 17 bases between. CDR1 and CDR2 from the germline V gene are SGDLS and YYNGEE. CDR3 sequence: CASSRQGGAYYNEQFF. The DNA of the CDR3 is TGTGCCAGCAGCCGTCAGGGGGGGGCATACTACAATGAGCAGTTCTTC.

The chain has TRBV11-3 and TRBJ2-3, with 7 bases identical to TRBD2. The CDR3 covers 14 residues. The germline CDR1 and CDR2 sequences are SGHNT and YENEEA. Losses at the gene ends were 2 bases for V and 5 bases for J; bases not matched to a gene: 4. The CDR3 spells CASSLFREGDTQYF. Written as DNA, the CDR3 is TGTGCCAGCAGCTTATTTAGGGAGGGAGATACGCAGTATTTT.

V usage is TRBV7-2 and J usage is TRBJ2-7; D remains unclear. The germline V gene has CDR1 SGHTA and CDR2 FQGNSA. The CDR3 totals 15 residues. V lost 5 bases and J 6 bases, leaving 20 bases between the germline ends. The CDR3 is CASSPRSGSRGEQYF. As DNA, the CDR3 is TGTGCCAGCAGCCCCAGATCAGGCTCTAGAGGCGAGCAGTACTTC. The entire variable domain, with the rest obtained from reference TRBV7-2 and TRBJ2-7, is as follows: GAGVSQSPSNKVTEKGKDVELRCDPISGHTALYWYRQSLGQGLEFLIYFQGNSAPDKSGLPSDRFSAERTGGSVSTLTIQRTQQEDSAVYLCASSPRSGSRGEQYFGPGTRLTVT.

CDR3 sequence (DNA): TGCGCCAGCAGCCAAGACCAGCGGGACAGCTACGAGCAGTACTTC. The encoded protein is CASSQDQRDSYEQYF. The gene calls are TRBV4-1 and TRBJ2-7; D is perhaps TRBD1 or TRBD2 (7 bases each). The CDR3 contains 15 residues. Germline-derived CDR1 and CDR2 are MGHRA and YSYEKL. Deletions cut 0 bases from V and 3 bases from J, with 12 bases between.

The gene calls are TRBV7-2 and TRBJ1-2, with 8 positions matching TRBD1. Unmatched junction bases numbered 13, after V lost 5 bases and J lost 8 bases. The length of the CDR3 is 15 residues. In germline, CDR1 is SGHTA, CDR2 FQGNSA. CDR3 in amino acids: CASSPAGDRTLGYTF. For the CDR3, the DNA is TGTGCCAGCAGCCCTGCCGGGGACAGGACCCTGGGCTACACCTTC.

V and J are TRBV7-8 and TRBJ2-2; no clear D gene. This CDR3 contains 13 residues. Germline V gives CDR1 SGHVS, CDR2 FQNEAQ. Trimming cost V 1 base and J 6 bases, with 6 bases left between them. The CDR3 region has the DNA TGTGCCAGCAGCTTAGTAGTAGCCGGGGAGCTGTTTTTT. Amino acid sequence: CASSLVVAGELFF.

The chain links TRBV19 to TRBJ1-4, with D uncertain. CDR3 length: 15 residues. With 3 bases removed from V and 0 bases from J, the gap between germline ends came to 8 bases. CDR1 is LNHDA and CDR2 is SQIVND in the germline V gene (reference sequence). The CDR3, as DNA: TGTGCCAGTAGTATCCCCGGGGCAACTAATGAAAAACTGTTTTTT. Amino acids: CASSIPGATNEKLFF. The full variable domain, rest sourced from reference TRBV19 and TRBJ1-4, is DGGITQSPKYLFRKEGQNVTLSCEQNLNHDAMYWYRQDPGQGLRLIYYSQIVNDFQKGDIAEGYSVSREKKESFPLTVTSAQKNPTAFYLCASSIPGATNEKLFFGSGTQLSVL.

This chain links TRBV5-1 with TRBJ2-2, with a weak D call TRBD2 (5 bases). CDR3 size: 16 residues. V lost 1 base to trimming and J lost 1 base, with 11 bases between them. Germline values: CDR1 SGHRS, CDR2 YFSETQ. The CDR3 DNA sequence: TGCGCCAGCAGCTTGAGCGGATCCAAGAACACCGGGGAGCTGTTTTTT. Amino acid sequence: CASSLSGSKNTGELFF.

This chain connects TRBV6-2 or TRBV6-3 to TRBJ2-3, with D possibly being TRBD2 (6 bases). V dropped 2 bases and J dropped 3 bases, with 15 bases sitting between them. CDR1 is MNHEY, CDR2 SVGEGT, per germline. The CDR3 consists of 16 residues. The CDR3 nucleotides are TGTGCCAGCAGTTACAAGCCCGGACTACCAACAGATACGCAGTATTTT. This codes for CASSYKPGLPTDTQYF.

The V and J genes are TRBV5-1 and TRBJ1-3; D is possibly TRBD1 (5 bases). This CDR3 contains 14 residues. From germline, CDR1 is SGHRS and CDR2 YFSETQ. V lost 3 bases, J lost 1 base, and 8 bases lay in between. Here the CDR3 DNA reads TGCGCCAGCAGCTCGCAGGGTTCTGGAAACACCATATATTTT. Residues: CASSSQGSGNTIYF.

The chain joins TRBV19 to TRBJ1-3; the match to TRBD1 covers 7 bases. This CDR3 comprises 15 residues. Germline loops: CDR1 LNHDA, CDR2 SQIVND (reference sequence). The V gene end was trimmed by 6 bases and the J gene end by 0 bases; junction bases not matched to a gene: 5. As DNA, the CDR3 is TGTGCCAGTAGGGAGGGACAGCCCTCTGGAAACACCATATATTTT. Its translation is CASREGQPSGNTIYF.

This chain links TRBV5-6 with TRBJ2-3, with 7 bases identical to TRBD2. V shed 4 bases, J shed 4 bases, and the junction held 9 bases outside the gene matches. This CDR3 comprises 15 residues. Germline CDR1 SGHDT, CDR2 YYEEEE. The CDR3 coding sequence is TGTGCCAGCAGCAACGGAGCGGGGCCAGCAGATACGCAGTATTTT. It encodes CASSNGAGPADTQYF.

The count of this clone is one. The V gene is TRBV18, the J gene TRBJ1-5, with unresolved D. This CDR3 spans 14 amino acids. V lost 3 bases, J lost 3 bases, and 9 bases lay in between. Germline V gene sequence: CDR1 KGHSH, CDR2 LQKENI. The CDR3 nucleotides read TGTGCCAGCTCACCCACCCAGGCCAATCAGCCCCAGCATTTT. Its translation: CASSPTQANQPQHF.

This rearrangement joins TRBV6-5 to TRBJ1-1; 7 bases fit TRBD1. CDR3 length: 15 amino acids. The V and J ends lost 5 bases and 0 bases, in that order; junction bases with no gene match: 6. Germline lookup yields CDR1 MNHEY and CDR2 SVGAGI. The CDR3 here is CASSKGAGVNTEAFF. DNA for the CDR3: TGTGCCAGCAGTAAGGGGGCGGGAGTGAACACTGAAGCTTTCTTT.